This TCR beta chain was recorded in a study of T cell responses to AZD1222 COVID-19 vaccine. Study outcomes and limitations: The study found vaccine-associated CD4 TCRs spanning spike, dominant at 160-218 and 743-854. Baseline serology detected seropositivity in only six AZD1222 recipients. Regions left unmutated in variants are reportedly the target of nearly half of spike-specific TCRs. All repertoire sampling was performed exclusively after the peak T cell response.

The table came from immunoSEQ multiplex PCR; TCRdb's copy has only in-frame clones and leaves some out. The sample has around 100,000 clones, about 90% seen once. On this clone itself: What it binds is not known.

Trimming removed 7 bases from V and 4 bases from J, with 12 bases in between. Germline loops: CDR1 KGHDR, CDR2 SFDVKD. The CDR3 extends over 13 amino acids. Sample: peripheral blood, taken on day 0 of AZD1222 vaccination. The receptor was derived from an adult in good health. The rearrangement joins TRBV24-1 to TRBJ2-5; TRBD1 might be the D (6 bases). The CDR3 region has the DNA TGTGCCACCAGGGACAGTTTTCTAGAGACCCAGTACTTC. Translating it yields CATRDSFLETQYF.